These 10 T cell receptor beta chains were sequenced from one sample in a study of blood T cell repertoires in COVID-19. The method was immunoSEQ multiplex PCR; TCRdb's version includes in-frame clones alone and lacks a portion of them. The sample has hundreds of thousands of clones, roughly 90% seen once. The sequenced sample was peripheral blood. These receptors originate from a middle-aged man with acute or convalescent COVID-19.

This clone showed up just once. The chain is built from TRBV11-3 and TRBJ1-1, with D maybe TRBD1 (6 bases). V was cut by 1 base and J by 4 bases, with 13 bases left in between. Germline assignment: CDR1 SGHNT and CDR2 YENEEA. The CDR3 sequence is 15 residues long. The CDR3 reads CASSLGGAGATEAFF. The DNA of the CDR3 is TGTGCCAGCAGCTTAGGAGGGGCAGGGGCCACTGAAGCTTTCTTT. The variable domain in full, completed from reference TRBV11-3 and TRBJ1-1, reads EAGVVQSPRYKIIEKKQPVAFWCNPISGHNTLYWYLQNLGQGPELLIRYENEEAVDDSQLPKDRFSAERLKGVDSTLKIQPAELGDSAVYLCASSLGGAGATEAFFGQGTRLTVV.

V gene TRBV7-6 combines with J gene TRBJ1-4; D is uncertain. Between the trimmed V and J ends, which lost 5 bases and 5 bases, there was a span of 12 bases. The CDR3 totals 14 residues. The germline V gene encodes CDR1 SGHVS and CDR2 FNYEAQ. As DNA, the CDR3 is TGTGCCAGCAGCCGAAGCGTTCGGAATGAAAAACTGTTTTTT. This codes for CASSRSVRNEKLFF.

This chain connects TRBV15 to TRBJ1-1; D remains ambiguous. Per the germline V gene, CDR1 is LNHNV and CDR2 is YYDKDF (reference sequence). The CDR3 runs to 12 residues. Trimming removed 1 base from V and 10 bases from J, with 10 bases in between. CDR3 loop: CATSRVGPGAFF. In DNA form, the CDR3 reads TGTGCCACCAGCAGAGTTGGGCCAGGAGCTTTCTTT.

The chain has TRBV6-5 and TRBJ1-1; tentatively, D is TRBD1 (5 bases). Deletions cut 3 bases from V and 5 bases from J, with 13 bases between. CDR3 size: 14 residues. Germline lookup yields CDR1 MNHEY and CDR2 SVGAGI. The CDR3 coding sequence is TGTGCCAGCAGTTATAAGGGTAGGGGTACTGAAGCTTTCTTT. Protein product: CASSYKGRGTEAFF.

This clone was seen more than once but under ten times. This chain uses TRBV12-2 with TRBJ1-1; TRBD1 is the table's D call and was not checked against the DNA. TRBV12-2 is a pseudogene segment. CDR3 length: 14 amino acids. The CDR3 DNA sequence: TGTGCAAGTCGCTCTCGACAGGGGAGTACTGAAGCTTTCTTT. Its protein product is CASRSRQGSTEAFF.

The chain recombines TRBV11-2 with TRBJ2-7; 9 positions agree with TRBD2. The V and J ends lost 2 bases and 3 bases, in that order; junction bases with no gene match: 5. The CDR3 covers 15 residues. Germline CDR1 is SGHAT and CDR2 is FQNNGV. The CDR3 DNA reads as TGTGCCAGCAGCTTAAGGCTAGCGGGGATCTACGAGCAGTACTTC. The encoded protein is CASSLRLAGIYEQYF.

This chain connects TRBV5-6 to TRBJ1-5; TRBD1 agrees at 7 bases. The CDR3 loop spans 16 amino acids. Germline CDR1 SGHDT, CDR2 YYEEEE. Unmatched junction bases numbered 4, after V lost 1 base and J lost 0 bases. The DNA for the CDR3 is TGTGCCAGCAGCTTGTCGACAGGGTTTAGCAATCAGCCCCAGCATTTT. Its protein product is CASSLSTGFSNQPQHF. Using reference TRBV5-6 and TRBJ1-5 for the parts outside the CDR3, the full variable domain is DAGVTQSPTHLIKTRGQQVTLRCSPKSGHDTVSWYQQALGQGPQFIFQYYEEEERQRGNFPDRFSGHQFPNYSSELNVNALLLGDSALYLCASSLSTGFSNQPQHFGDGTRLSIL.

The genes are TRBV11-3 and TRBJ2-7; D gene uncertain. This CDR3 is 14 amino acids long. Germline V gives CDR1 SGHNT, CDR2 YENEEA. Trimming took 5 bases from V and 0 from J, leaving 11 bases between them. The CDR3 sequence is CASSRQTSSYEQYF. In DNA, the CDR3 is TGTGCCAGCAGCCGCCAGACAAGCTCCTACGAGCAGTACTTC.

This clone was recorded only once. The chain has TRBV18 and TRBJ2-1; 9 bases are a match to TRBD2. Germline CDR1 reads KGHSH; CDR2 reads LQKENI. V lost 0 bases to trimming and J lost 2 bases; unmatched junction nucleotides: 11. This CDR3 comprises 19 residues. CDR3 sequence reads: CASSPPLGSGGGAYNEQFF. CDR3 nucleotide sequence: TGTGCCAGCTCACCACCCCTCGGATCGGGCGGGGGGGCCTACAATGAGCAGTTCTTC.

Only a few counts were recorded for this clone. The chain has TRBV5-1 and TRBJ1-2; 7 bases align to TRBD1. The V gene end was trimmed by 4 bases and the J gene end by 7 bases; junction bases not matched to a gene: 4. The CDR3 consists of 12 residues. Germline V lookup: CDR1 SGHRS, CDR2 YFSETQ. The CDR3 nucleotides are TGCGCCAGCAGCCCAGGACAGGCTGGCTACACCTTC. It codes for CASSPGQAGYTF.